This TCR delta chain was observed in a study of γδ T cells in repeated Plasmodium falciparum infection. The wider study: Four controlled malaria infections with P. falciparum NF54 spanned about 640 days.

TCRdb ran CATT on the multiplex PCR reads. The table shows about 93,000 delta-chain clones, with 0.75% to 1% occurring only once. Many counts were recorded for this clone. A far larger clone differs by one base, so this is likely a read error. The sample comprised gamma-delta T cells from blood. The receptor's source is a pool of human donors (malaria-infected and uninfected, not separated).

The CDR3 is CACDLLAGGSHDKLIF. The CDR3 DNA reads as TGTGCCTGTGACCTCCTCGCTGGGGGAAGCCACGATAAACTCATCTTT. The chain has TRDV2 and TRDJ1, with 8 bases identical to TRDD3. The V and J ends lost 3 bases and 4 bases, in that order; junction bases with no gene match: 12. CDR3 size: 16 residues. The germline V gene encodes CDR1 GEAIGNYY and CDR2 EKD.